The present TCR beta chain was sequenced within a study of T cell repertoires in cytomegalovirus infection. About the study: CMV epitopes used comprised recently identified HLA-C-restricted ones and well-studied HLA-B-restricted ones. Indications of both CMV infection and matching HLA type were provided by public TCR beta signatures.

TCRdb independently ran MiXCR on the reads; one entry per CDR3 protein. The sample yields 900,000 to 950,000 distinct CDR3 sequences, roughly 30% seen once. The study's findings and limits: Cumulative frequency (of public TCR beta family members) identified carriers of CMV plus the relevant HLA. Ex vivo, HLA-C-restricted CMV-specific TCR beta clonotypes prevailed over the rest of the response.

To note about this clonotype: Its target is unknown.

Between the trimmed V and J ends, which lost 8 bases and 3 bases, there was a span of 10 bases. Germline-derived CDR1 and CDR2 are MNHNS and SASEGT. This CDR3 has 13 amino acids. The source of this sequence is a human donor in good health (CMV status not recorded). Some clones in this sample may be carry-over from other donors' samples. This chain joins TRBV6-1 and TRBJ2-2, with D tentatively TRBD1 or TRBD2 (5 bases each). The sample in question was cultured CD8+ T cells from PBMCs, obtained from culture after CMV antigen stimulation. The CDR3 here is CASWGPYTGELFF. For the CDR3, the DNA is TGTGCCAGCTGGGGACCGTACACCGGGGAGCTGTTTTTT.